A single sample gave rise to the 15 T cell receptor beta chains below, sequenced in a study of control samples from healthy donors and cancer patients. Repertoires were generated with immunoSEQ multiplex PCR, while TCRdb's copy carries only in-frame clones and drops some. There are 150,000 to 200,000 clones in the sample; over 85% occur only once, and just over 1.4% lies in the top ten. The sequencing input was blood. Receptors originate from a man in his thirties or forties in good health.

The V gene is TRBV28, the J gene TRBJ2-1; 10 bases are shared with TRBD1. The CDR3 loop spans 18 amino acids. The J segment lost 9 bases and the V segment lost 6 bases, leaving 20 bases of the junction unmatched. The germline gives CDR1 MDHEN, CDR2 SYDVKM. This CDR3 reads CASRSPLGTGEGGGEQFF. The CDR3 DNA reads TGTGCCAGCAGATCACCCCTCGGGACAGGGGAGGGAGGCGGTGAGCAGTTCTTC. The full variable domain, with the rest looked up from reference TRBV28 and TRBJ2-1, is DVKVTQSSRYLVKRTGEKVFLECVQDMDHENMFWYRQDPGLGLRLIYFSYDVKMKEKGDIPEGYSVSREKKERFSLILESASTNQTSMYLCASRSPLGTGEGGGEQFFGPGTRLTVL.

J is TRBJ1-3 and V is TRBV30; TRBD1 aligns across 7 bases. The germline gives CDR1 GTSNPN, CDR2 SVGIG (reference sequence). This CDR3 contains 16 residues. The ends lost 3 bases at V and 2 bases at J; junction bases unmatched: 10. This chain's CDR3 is CAWSPGDRAAGNTIYF. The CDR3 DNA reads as TGTGCCTGGAGCCCCGGTGACAGGGCGGCTGGAAACACCATATATTTT.

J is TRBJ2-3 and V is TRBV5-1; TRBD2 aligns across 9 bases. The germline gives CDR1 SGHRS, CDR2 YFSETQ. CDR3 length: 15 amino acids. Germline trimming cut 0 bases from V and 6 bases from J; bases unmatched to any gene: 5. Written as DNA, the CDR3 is TGCGCCAGCAGCTTGGGCGGGGGGGCCATGGATACGCAGTATTTT. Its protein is CASSLGGGAMDTQYF.

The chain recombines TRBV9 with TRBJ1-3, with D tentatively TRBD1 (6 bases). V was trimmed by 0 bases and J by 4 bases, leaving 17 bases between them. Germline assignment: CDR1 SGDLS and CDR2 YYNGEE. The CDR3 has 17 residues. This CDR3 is CASSVDYPTGSGNTIYF. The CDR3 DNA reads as TGTGCCAGCAGCGTAGACTATCCAACAGGGTCGGGAAACACCATATATTTT.

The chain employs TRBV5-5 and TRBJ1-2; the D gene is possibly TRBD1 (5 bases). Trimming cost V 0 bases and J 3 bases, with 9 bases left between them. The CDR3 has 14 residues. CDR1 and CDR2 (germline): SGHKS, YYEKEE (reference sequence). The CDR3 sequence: CASSLAGDYYGYTF. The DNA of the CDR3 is TGTGCCAGCAGCTTGGCGGGGGATTACTATGGCTACACCTTC.

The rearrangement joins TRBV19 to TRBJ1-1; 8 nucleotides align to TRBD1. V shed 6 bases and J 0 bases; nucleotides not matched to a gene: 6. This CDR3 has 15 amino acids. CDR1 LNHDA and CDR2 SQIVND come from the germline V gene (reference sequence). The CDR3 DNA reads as TGTGCCAGTAGCACAGGGGGGAGGATGAACACTGAAGCTTTCTTT. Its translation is CASSTGGRMNTEAFF.

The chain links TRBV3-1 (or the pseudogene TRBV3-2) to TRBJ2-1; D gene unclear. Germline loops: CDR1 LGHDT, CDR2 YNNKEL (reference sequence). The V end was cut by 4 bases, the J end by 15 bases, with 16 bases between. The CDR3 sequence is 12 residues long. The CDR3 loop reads CASSRSAPRMFF. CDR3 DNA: TGTGCCAGCAGCCGATCGGCCCCTCGAATGTTCTTC.

The CDR3 DNA sequence: TGTGCCAGCAGCCCGAGGCAGGGCCGGGGAGCAGATACGCAGTATTTT. Translation: CASSPRQGRGADTQYF. This sequence joins TRBV4-2 and TRBJ2-3, with D perhaps matching TRBD1 or TRBD2 (5 bases each). The CDR3 is made up of 16 amino acids. CDR1 LGHNA and CDR2 YNFKEQ come from the germline V gene. Deletions cut 4 bases from V and 4 bases from J, with 18 bases between.

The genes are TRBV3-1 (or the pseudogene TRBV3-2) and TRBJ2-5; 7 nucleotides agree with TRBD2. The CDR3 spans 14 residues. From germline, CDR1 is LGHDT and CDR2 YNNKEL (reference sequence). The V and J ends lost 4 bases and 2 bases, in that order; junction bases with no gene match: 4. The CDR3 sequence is CASSLGEGQETQYF. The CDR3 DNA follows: TGTGCCAGCAGCCTAGGGGAGGGGCAAGAGACCCAGTACTTC.

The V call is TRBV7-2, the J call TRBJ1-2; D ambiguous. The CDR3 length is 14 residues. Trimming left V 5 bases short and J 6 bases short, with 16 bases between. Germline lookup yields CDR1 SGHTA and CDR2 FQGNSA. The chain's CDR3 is CASSADPPHDGYTF. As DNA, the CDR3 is TGTGCCAGCAGCGCGGACCCTCCGCACGATGGCTACACCTTC.

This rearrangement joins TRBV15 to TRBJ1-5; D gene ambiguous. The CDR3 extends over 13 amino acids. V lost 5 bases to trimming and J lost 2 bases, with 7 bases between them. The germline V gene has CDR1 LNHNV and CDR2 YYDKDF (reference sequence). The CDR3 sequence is CATSRGGNQPQHF. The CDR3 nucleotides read TGTGCCACCAGCCGGGGAGGCAATCAGCCCCAGCATTTT.

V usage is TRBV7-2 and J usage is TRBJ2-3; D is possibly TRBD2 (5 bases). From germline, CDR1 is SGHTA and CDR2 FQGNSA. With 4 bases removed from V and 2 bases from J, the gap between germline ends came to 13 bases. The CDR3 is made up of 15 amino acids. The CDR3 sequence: CASSSIGLITDTQYF. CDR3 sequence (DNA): TGTGCCAGCAGCTCCATAGGACTCATCACAGATACGCAGTATTTT.

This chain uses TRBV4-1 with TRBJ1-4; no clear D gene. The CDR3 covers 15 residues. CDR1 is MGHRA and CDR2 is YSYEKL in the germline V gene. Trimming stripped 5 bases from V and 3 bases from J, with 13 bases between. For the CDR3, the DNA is TGCGCCAGCAGCGAAGGGCCTAATCCTAATGAAAAACTGTTTTTT. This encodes CASSEGPNPNEKLFF.

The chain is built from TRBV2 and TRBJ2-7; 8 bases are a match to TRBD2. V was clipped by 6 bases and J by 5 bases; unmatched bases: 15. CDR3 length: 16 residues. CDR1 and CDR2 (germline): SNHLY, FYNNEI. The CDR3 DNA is TGTGCCAGCAGCATCCATCCGACTAGCGCAAAAAACGAGCAGTACTTC. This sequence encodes CASSIHPTSAKNEQYF.

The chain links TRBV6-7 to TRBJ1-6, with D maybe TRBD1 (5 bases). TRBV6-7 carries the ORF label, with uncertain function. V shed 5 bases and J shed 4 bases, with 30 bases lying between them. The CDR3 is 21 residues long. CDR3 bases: TGTGCCAGCAGTCTCGGCCCCCCGGGGGGGACCGGCGGATATTATAATTCACCCCTCCACTTT. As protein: CASSLGPPGGTGGYYNSPLHF.